These T cell receptor beta chains were read from a single sample in a study of control samples from healthy donors and cancer patients. Assay: immunoSEQ multiplex PCR; the TCRdb copy retains only in-frame clones and omits some. This table holds approximately 150,000 clones, approximately 94% found once. Sample: blood. Receptors were obtained from a man in his late teens or twenties in good health. Each CDR3 is given without its conserved first and last residue.

TRBV9,TRBJ1-5,13,ASSVGVNSNQPQH
TRBV19,TRBJ1-1,7,ASTTEAF
TRBV7-9,TRBJ2-7,14,ASRAGTGTFSYEQY
TRBV9,TRBJ2-7,14,ASSGGLAGERGEQY
TRBV9,TRBJ1-1,13,ASSVVPQGNTEAF
TRBV9,TRBJ1-2,10,ASSVNGYGYT
TRBV5-5,TRBJ2-1,14,ASSSFRGSSYNEQF
TRBV9,TRBJ2-1,13,ASSVAGGNYNEQF
TRBV4-3,TRBJ1-5,11,ASSVTTDQPQH
TRBV5-1,TRBJ2-3,13,ASSLPGTGTDTQY
TRBV27,TRBJ1-6,12,ASTFGGGNSPLH
TRBV24-1,TRBJ2-7,11,ATSEYTGDEQY
TRBV24-1,TRBJ2-2,11,ATSDLETGELF
TRBV29-1,TRBJ2-6,11,SVEDSGANVLT
TRBV10-1,TRBJ2-1,13,ASSVIAGVYNEQF
TRBV2,TRBJ2-7,12,ASSVRVGPGEQY
TRBV13,TRBJ2-7,13,ASSDLGHPTSEQY
TRBV12-5,TRBJ2-6,18,ASGLVREGLGLSGANVLT
TRBV7-2,TRBJ2-5,15,ASSSSGRISPSETQY
TRBV30,TRBJ1-6,11,AWGEMTNSPLH
TRBV28,TRBJ2-2,12,ASSPPGPWGELF
TRBV3-1/TRBV3-2,TRBJ1-1,10,ASSQVNTEAF
TRBV19,TRBJ1-2,12,ASSYLTGGHGYT
TRBV27,TRBJ1-5,14,ASSFGGAYSNQPQH
TRBV5-1,TRBJ1-1,11,ASSVELNTEAF
TRBV27,TRBJ1-5,13,ASRATGAPNQPQH
TRBV2,TRBJ1-4,11,ASSVSFREKLF
TRBV28,TRBJ1-2,11,ASSLSRTGGYT
TRBV2,TRBJ2-3,13,ASSVGGRPRDTQY
TRBV28,TRBJ2-1,13,ASSLPGLSYNEQF
TRBV29-1,TRBJ2-7,10,SVVQGGYEQY
TRBV3-1/TRBV3-2,TRBJ2-7,13,ASSPSRGSQDEQY
TRBV7-9,TRBJ2-5,8,ASSWETQY
TRBV9,TRBJ2-1,13,ASSVDSMPWNEQF
TRBV27,TRBJ1-1,15,ASSPRRQLRMNTEAF
TRBV3-1/TRBV3-2,TRBJ2-5,14,ASSLRTGRGEETQY
TRBV6-5,TRBJ1-5,11,ASSYRQNQPQH
TRBV2,TRBJ1-5,14,ASSDYGVGFQGAQH
TRBV11-3,TRBJ2-3,13,ASSLGGSGTDTQY
TRBV19,TRBJ1-1,12,ASTEFLRGREAF
TRBV3-1/TRBV3-2,TRBJ2-7,12,ASSPREGLEEQY
TRBV6-5,TRBJ2-1,13,ASAGYGGPGGEQF
TRBV5-6,TRBJ2-7,15,ASSLVRGGRSVWEQY
TRBV30,TRBJ2-1,11,AWSVGPYNEQF
TRBV4-3,TRBJ1-3,10,ASSQPPNTIY
TRBV2,TRBJ2-7,10,ASIGQGYEQY
TRBV29-1,TRBJ1-2,10,SVPLAPYGYT
TRBV11-3,TRBJ2-2,12,ASSFLSNTGELF
TRBV6-2/TRBV6-3,TRBJ2-3,13,ASSLPKPGTDTQY
TRBV9,TRBJ2-7,12,ASSVRQGPYEQY
TRBV4-2,TRBJ2-2,13,ASSQVGDGTGELF
TRBV28,TRBJ2-7,15,ASSLWGTGGAVKGQY
TRBV29-1,TRBJ2-3,10,SADRGMDTQY
TRBV6-4,TRBJ2-3,15,ASSLTSGRARTDTQY
TRBV7-9,TRBJ2-7,12,ASSLRDSTYEQY